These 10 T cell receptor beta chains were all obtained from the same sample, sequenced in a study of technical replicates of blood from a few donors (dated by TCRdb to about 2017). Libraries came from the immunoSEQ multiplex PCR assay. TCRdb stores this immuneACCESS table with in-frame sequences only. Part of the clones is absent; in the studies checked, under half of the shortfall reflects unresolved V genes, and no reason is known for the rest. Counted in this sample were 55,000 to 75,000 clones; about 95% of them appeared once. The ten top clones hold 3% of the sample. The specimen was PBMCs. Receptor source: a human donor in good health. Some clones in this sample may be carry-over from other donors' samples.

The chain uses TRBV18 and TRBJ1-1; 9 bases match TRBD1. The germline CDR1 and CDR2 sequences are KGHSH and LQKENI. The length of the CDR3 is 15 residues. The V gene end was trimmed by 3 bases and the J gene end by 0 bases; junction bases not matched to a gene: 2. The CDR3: CASSPGTGLNTEAFF. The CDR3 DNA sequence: TGTGCCAGCTCACCCGGGACAGGGTTGAACACTGAAGCTTTCTTT. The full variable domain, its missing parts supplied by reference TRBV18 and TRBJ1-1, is NAGVMQNPRHLVRRRGQEARLRCSPMKGHSHVYWYRQLPEEGLKFMVYLQKENIIDESGMPKERFSAEFPKEGPSILRIQQVVRGDSAAYFCASSPGTGLNTEAFFGQGTRLTVV.

DNA for the CDR3: TGTGCCAGCGCGAGACGGGAGACCTACGAGCAGTACTTC. It encodes CASARRETYEQYF. V gene TRBV2 combines with J gene TRBJ2-7, with D perhaps matching TRBD2 (6 bases). V lost 8 bases and J lost 2, with 13 bases in between. The germline CDR1 and CDR2 sequences are SNHLY and FYNNEI. The CDR3 is 13 amino acids.

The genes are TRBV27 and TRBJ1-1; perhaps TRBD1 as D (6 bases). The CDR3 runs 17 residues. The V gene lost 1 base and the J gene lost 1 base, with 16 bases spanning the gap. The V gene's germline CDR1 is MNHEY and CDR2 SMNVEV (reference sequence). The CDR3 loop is CASSLFGQGFRNTEAFF. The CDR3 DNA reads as TGTGCCAGCAGTTTATTCGGTCAGGGGTTCAGGAACACTGAAGCTTTCTTT.

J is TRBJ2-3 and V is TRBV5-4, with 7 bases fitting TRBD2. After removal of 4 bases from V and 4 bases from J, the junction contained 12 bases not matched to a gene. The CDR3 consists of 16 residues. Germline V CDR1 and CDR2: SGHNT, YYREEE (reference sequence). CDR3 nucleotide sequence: TGTGCCAGCAGCCTTGGGCGGGAGCGGTTGGCAGATACGCAGTATTTT. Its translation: CASSLGRERLADTQYF.

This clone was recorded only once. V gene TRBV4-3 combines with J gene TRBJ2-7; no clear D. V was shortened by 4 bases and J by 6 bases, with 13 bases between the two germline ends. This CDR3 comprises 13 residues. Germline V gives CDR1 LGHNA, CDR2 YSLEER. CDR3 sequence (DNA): TGCGCCAGCAGCCTAAACCCCCTCGGCGAGCAGTACTTC. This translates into CASSLNPLGEQYF.

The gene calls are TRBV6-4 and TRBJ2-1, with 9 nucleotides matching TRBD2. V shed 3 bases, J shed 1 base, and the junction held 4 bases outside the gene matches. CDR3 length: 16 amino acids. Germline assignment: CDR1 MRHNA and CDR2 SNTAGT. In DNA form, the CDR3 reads TGTGCCAGCAGTGATTCGGGACTAGCTTCCTACAATGAGCAGTTCTTC. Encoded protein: CASSDSGLASYNEQFF.

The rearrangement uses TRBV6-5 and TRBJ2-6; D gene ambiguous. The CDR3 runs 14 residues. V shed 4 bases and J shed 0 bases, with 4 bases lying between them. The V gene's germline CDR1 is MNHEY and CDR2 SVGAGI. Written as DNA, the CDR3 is TGTGCCAGCAGTTTACTCTCTGGGGCCAACGTCCTGACTTTC. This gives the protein CASSLLSGANVLTF.

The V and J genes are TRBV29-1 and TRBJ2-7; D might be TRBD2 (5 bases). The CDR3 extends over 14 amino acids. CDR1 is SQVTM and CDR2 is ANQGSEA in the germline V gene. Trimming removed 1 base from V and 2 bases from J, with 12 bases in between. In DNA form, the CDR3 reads TGCAGCGTTGAAGCCCAGGAGGCCACCTACGAGCAGTACTTC. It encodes CSVEAQEATYEQYF.

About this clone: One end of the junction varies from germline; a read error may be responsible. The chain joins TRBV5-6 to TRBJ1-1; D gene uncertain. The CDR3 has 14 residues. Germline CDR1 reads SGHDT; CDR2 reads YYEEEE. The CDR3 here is CASGLRGMNTEAFF. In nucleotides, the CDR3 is TGTGCCAGCGGCTTGAGAGGCATGAACACTGAAGCTTTCTTT.

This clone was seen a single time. CDR3 nucleotide sequence: TGTGCCAGCAGCTCTCAAGGGCCTAGCCGGTATGAGCAGTTCTTC. It specifies CASSSQGPSRYEQFF. The chain links TRBV7-3 to TRBJ2-1; perhaps TRBD2 as D (5 bases). Germline CDR1 is SGHTA and CDR2 is FQGTGA. The CDR3 is 15 residues long. V shed 4 bases and J shed 8 bases, with 18 bases lying between them.